One and the same sample provided the 21 T cell receptor beta chains below, sequenced in a study of blood T cell repertoires in COVID-19. Data came from immunoSEQ multiplex PCR; TCRdb stores just in-frame clones and leaves some out. Among around 130,000 clones, under 90% were seen once, and the ten largest hold 2% to 3%. The source material was PBMCs or T cells enriched from blood (not recorded which). The receptors shown here come from a man in his forties with acute COVID-19.

V usage is TRBV12-3 or TRBV12-4 and J usage is TRBJ1-1; D is unclear. The V and J ends lost 1 base and 4 bases respectively, with 7 bases between them. There are 13 residues in the CDR3. The CDR3 DNA is TGTGCCAGCAGTTTAGTTCGGGGCACTGAAGCTTTCTTT. Translation: CASSLVRGTEAFF.

The chain uses TRBV3-1 (or the pseudogene TRBV3-2) and TRBJ1-6; TRBD1 might be the D (6 bases). The germline V gene has CDR1 LGHDT and CDR2 YNNKEL (reference sequence). This CDR3 comprises 14 residues. Deletions cut 0 bases from V and 9 bases from J, with 9 bases between. The CDR3: CASSQDQGSSPLHF. The DNA for the CDR3 is TGTGCCAGCAGCCAAGACCAGGGGAGTTCACCCCTCCACTTT.

The chain uses TRBV2 and TRBJ2-7, with 8 bases lining up with TRBD2. V lost 3 bases, J lost 3 bases, and 4 bases stayed unmatched. This CDR3 spans 14 amino acids. The V gene's germline CDR1 is SNHLY and CDR2 FYNNEI. The CDR3 loop is CASSDTGGNYEQYF. The CDR3 DNA reads TGTGCCAGCAGTGATACGGGAGGGAACTACGAGCAGTACTTC.

This chain uses TRBV5-4 with TRBJ1-1, with unresolved D. Trimming took off 2 bases at V and 4 bases at J, with 6 bases between the two ends. Germline CDR1 SGHNT, CDR2 YYREEE (reference sequence). The CDR3 length is 12 residues. The CDR3 DNA sequence: TGTGCCAGCAGCTTTTCAGGCACTGAAGCTTTCTTT. Amino acid sequence: CASSFSGTEAFF.

The rearrangement joins TRBV5-1 to TRBJ1-4; D is uncertain. Germline loops: CDR1 SGHRS, CDR2 YFSETQ. CDR3 size: 13 residues. Trimming took off 7 bases at V and 2 bases at J, with 9 bases between the two ends. In nucleotides, the CDR3 is TGCGCCAGCCGCGGTAGCACTAATGAAAAACTGTTTTTT. Protein sequence: CASRGSTNEKLFF.

The chain carries TRBV30 and TRBJ1-5, with TRBD1 as a possible D gene (5 bases). CDR1 is GTSNPN, CDR2 SVGIG, per germline (reference sequence). CDR3 length: 15 residues. Trimming cost V 2 bases and J 4 bases, with 15 bases left between them. The CDR3 DNA reads TGTGCCTGGAGTCTCGGCCTAGACAGAAATCAGCCCCAGCATTTT. Its translation: CAWSLGLDRNQPQHF. Supplemented by reference TRBV30 and TRBJ1-5, the full variable domain reads SQTIHQWPATLVQPVGSPLSLECTVEGTSNPNLYWYRQAAGRGLQLLFYSVGIGQISSEVPQNLSASRPQDRQFILSSKKLLLSDSGFYLCAWSLGLDRNQPQHFGDGTRLSIL.

This chain joins TRBV12-5 and TRBJ2-7, with 8 positions matching TRBD1. V lost 5 bases and J lost 4; bases outside the gene matches: 16. Germline CDR1 LGHNT, CDR2 FRNRAP. The CDR3 is 17 amino acids. Here the CDR3 reads CASGPPRGRGLRYEQYF. For the CDR3, the DNA is TGTGCTAGTGGTCCCCCCCGAGGCAGGGGGCTTCGGTACGAGCAGTACTTC. The variable domain in full, completed from reference TRBV12-5 and TRBJ2-7, reads DARVTQTPRHKVTEMGQEVTMRCQPILGHNTVFWYRQTMMQGLELLAYFRNRAPLDDSGMPKDRFSAEMPDATLATLKIQPSEPRDSAVYFCASGPPRGRGLRYEQYFGPGTRLTVT.

This chain connects TRBV6-5 to TRBJ1-3; D gene unclear. The CDR3 totals 14 residues. Per the germline V gene, CDR1 is MNHEY and CDR2 is SVGAGI. The V end lost 6 bases, the J end lost 6 bases, and 15 bases lay between the germline ends. The CDR3 bases are TGTGCCAGCAGCCTAACGGGGTTTGAAAACACCATATATTTT. This sequence encodes CASSLTGFENTIYF.

V usage is TRBV2 and J usage is TRBJ2-3; the D gene is possibly TRBD2 (6 bases). Trimming pared 6 bases from V and 4 bases from J, leaving 8 bases between. In germline, CDR1 is SNHLY, CDR2 FYNNEI. CDR3 length equals 12 residues. The CDR3 DNA reads TGTGCCAGCAGAGCGGGTGCAGATACGCAGTATTTT. It codes for CASRAGADTQYF.

V is TRBV7-6 and J is TRBJ1-4; TRBD1 agrees at 7 bases. Germline V lookup: CDR1 SGHVS, CDR2 FNYEAQ. Unmatched junction bases numbered 6, after V lost 1 base and J lost 4 bases. The CDR3 totals 16 residues. This CDR3 is CASSLDPGQHNEKLFF. The CDR3, as DNA: TGTGCCAGCAGCTTAGATCCGGGACAGCATAATGAAAAACTGTTTTTT.

The chain uses TRBV5-1 and TRBJ2-2; unclear D gene. CDR1 is SGHRS and CDR2 is YFSETQ in the germline V gene. V was clipped by 0 bases and J by 0 bases, with 6 bases between them. The CDR3 extends over 15 amino acids. The CDR3 is CASSLGSANTGELFF. The CDR3 bases are TGCGCCAGCAGCTTGGGGTCGGCGAACACCGGGGAGCTGTTTTTT.

The rearrangement uses TRBV11-3 and TRBJ2-7; TRBD2 might be the D (5 bases). The V end lost 0 bases, the J end lost 0 bases, and 6 bases lay between the germline ends. CDR1 and CDR2 (germline): SGHNT, YENEEA. The CDR3 length is 14 residues. Here the CDR3 DNA reads TGTGCCAGCAGCTTAGAGGGAGTCTCCTACGAGCAGTACTTC. Translated, it gives CASSLEGVSYEQYF. The variable domain in full, completed from reference TRBV11-3 and TRBJ2-7, reads EAGVVQSPRYKIIEKKQPVAFWCNPISGHNTLYWYLQNLGQGPELLIRYENEEAVDDSQLPKDRFSAERLKGVDSTLKIQPAELGDSAVYLCASSLEGVSYEQYFGPGTRLTVT.

This chain connects TRBV9 to TRBJ2-2; D unresolved. The CDR3 sequence is 14 residues long. The germline CDR1 and CDR2 sequences are SGDLS and YYNGEE. V lost 3 bases to trimming and J lost 1 base, with 7 bases between them. CDR3: CASSAHQNTGELFF. Written as DNA, the CDR3 is TGTGCCAGCAGCGCCCATCAGAACACCGGGGAGCTGTTTTTT.

V usage is TRBV5-6 and J usage is TRBJ2-3, with no clear D. Germline CDR1 is SGHDT and CDR2 is YYEEEE. V was clipped by 2 bases and J by 2 bases, with 3 bases between them. This CDR3 is built from 12 residues. The chain's CDR3 is CASSLLTDTQYF. The CDR3, as DNA: TGTGCCAGCAGCTTACTCACAGATACGCAGTATTTT.

This clone was counted between two and nine times. The chain couples TRBV24-1 to TRBJ2-7; possibly TRBD1 for D (6 bases). Per germline, CDR1 KGHDR and CDR2 SFDVKD. Trimming cost V 7 bases and J 6 bases, with 15 bases left between them. This CDR3 has 13 residues. The CDR3 here is CATRDDRSAEQYF. The CDR3 region has the DNA TGTGCCACCAGGGATGACAGGTCGGCCGAGCAGTACTTC.

This rearrangement joins TRBV9 to TRBJ2-7, with D maybe TRBD1 (6 bases). Trimming removed 2 bases at V and 0 bases at J, with 12 bases between. The CDR3 contains 15 residues. Germline V CDR1 and CDR2: SGDLS, YYNGEE. DNA for the CDR3: TGTGCCAGCAGCGTCGGACAGTATTACTCCTACGAGCAGTACTTC. Translated, it gives CASSVGQYYSYEQYF.

The gene calls are TRBV7-2 and TRBJ2-3; 10 bases are shared with TRBD2. Germline V gene sequence: CDR1 SGHTA, CDR2 FQGNSA. V shed 5 bases, J shed 6 bases, and the junction held 14 bases outside the gene matches. The CDR3 is made up of 17 amino acids. Here the CDR3 reads CASSPQASGGLTDTQYF. CDR3 coding DNA: TGTGCCAGCAGCCCCCAAGCTAGCGGGGGATTGACGGATACGCAGTATTTT.

Here the CDR3 DNA reads TGTGCCAGCAGCCTTTCCCTCGAGACCGGGGAGCTGTTTTTT. Amino acids: CASSLSLETGELFF. The J gene is TRBJ2-2, the V gene TRBV3-1 (or the pseudogene TRBV3-2); D gene uncertain. Trimming took off 4 bases at V and 5 bases at J, with 11 bases between the two ends. This CDR3 is 14 amino acids long. The germline CDR1 and CDR2 sequences are LGHDT and YNNKEL (reference sequence).

This clone was seen repeatedly, ten times or more. The gene calls are TRBV4-1 and TRBJ1-1; D remains ambiguous. Per germline, CDR1 MGHRA and CDR2 YSYEKL. The CDR3 contains 14 residues. V was trimmed by 3 bases and J by 4 bases, leaving 12 bases between them. The CDR3 is CASSHSVERTEAFF. The CDR3 region has the DNA TGCGCCAGCAGCCACAGTGTGGAGCGCACTGAAGCTTTCTTT.

This chain joins TRBV28 and TRBJ2-6; D gene uncertain. CDR3 size: 15 residues. Germline assignment: CDR1 MDHEN and CDR2 SYDVKM. The germline V and J ends were trimmed by 3 bases and 1 base, with 7 bases remaining between them. The CDR3 sequence is CASSFPGSGANVLTF. The CDR3 DNA reads as TGTGCCAGCAGTTTTCCCGGGTCTGGGGCCAACGTCCTGACTTTC.

The rearrangement joins TRBV5-1 to TRBJ1-2, with 10 bases identical to TRBD1. The CDR3 loop spans 14 amino acids. J was trimmed by 5 bases and V by 0 bases; bases with no gene match: 1. Germline CDR1 and CDR2: SGHRS and YFSETQ. CDR3 nucleotides: TGCGCCAGCAGCTTGGGGGGACAGGGGTATGGCTACACCTTC. This sequence encodes CASSLGGQGYGYTF.